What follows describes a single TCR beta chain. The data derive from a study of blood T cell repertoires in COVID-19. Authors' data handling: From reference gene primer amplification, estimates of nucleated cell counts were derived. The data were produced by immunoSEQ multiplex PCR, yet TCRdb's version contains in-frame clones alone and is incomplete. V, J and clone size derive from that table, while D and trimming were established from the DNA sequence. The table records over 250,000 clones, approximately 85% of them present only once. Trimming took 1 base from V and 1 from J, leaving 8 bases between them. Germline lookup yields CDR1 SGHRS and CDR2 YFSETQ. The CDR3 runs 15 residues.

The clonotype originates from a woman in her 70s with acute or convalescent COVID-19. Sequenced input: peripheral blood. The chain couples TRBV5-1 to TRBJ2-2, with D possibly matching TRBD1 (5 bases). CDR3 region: CASSLLTGNTGELFF. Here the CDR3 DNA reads TGCGCCAGCAGCTTGTTAACAGGGAACACCGGGGAGCTGTTTTTT.